This T cell receptor beta chain comes out of a study of T-cell reconstitution after alpha-beta-depleted transplantation in children. The V and J ends lost 3 bases and 9 bases, in that order; junction bases with no gene match: 6. The germline gives CDR1 SGHTA, CDR2 FQGNSA. The CDR3 sequence is 14 residues long. Unique molecular identifiers were incorporated into the prepared TCRbeta library. TCRdb re-called the PCR reads with MiXCR, one entry per CDR3 protein. There are 200,000 to 300,000 distinct CDR3 sequences in the sample; 9.5% to 15% occur only once, and about 2.6% lies in the top ten. Worth noting for this clonotype: A single base separates this from a much larger clone, so it may be a read error.

The rearrangement uses TRBV7-2 and TRBJ1-3, with 9 positions matching TRBD1. The source of this sequence is a human donor who donated a stem cell graft to a child with acute lymphoblastic leukemia. This sample comprised PBMCs from the stem cell graft donor, obtained from the stem cell graft. CDR3 DNA sequence: TGTGCCAGCAGCTTGGGACAGGGACATCCCACCATATATTTT. Protein: CASSLGQGHPTIYF.